This T cell receptor beta chain was sequenced for a study of blood T cells in healthy people across ages (dated by TCRdb to the mid-2010s). With regard to the full study: In model experiments, template switching captured about one uniquely barcoded TCR beta cDNA molecule for every two T cells. The study measured age-related changes in TCR beta repertoire diversity using deep sequencing normalized with unique cDNA molecular identifiers. The donors were split into four age groups: young (average about 15 years), middle-aged (about 40), aged (more than 60) and long-lived (roughly 86). Donors of different ages were randomly distributed across sequencing lanes to avoid experimental bias. Using the same blood draw, the study looked at two additional independent replicas of 1 million unique cDNA reads for two donors, one aged 18 to 30 and the other aged 80 or older. General study outcomes and caveats: Bulk unsorted PBMC profiling prevented conclusive comparison of naive and antigen-experienced compartments. Compared with the aged group, the long-lived group had more naive CD4+ T cells, fewer expanded clones and increased TCR diversity, a pattern suggesting age selection. Observed TCR beta diversity per million T cells fell roughly linearly with age, and a significant reduction was already apparent by age about 36. Estimates of total diversity based on one million sequenced T cells were regarded as lower bounds and as underestimates. Because donor CMV infection status was unknown, age-related changes in expanded clonotypes were potentially confounded. There was a strong correlation between observed TCR beta diversity and the percentage of naive T cells measured by flow cytometry.

Libraries were made using 5' RACE. The listed sequencing device is Illumina HiSeq 2500. A second PCR of about 6 to 11 cycles was performed with a sample-barcoded 5' primer and a J-beta primer mix. A template-switch 5' adaptor carrying 12 random nucleotides introduced a unique molecular identifier onto each TCR beta cDNA molecule. Each sample yielded at least 3 million CDR3-containing paired-end reads. First-strand cDNA synthesis was performed from all RNA using the Mint cDNA synthesis kit, with priming by a TRBC-specific oligonucleotide. Following uracil-DNA glycosylase treatment, all cDNA underwent a first 18-cycle PCR with the universal primers M1SS and BC2_uni_R. Turning to the authors' computational methods: For normalization, 1 million high-quality reads, each with a distinct molecular identifier, were randomly selected from each sample. Reads sharing molecular identifiers were discarded rather than binned into consensus sequences. MiTCR, set to a Q25 quality threshold and the strictest error-elimination algorithm, was used for CDR3 identification, clonotype clustering and error correction. A nonparametric unseen species model with Euler transformation was used to estimate a lower bound on total TCR beta diversity. TCRdb handled the public reads itself, with Q25 trimming in fastp and clone calling in MiXCR, and kept productive beta chains. One record per CDR3 amino acid sequence lists the most common genes and DNA. V and J calls and clone size were set by TCRdb, not the authors. This sample gives 700,000 to 950,000 distinct CDR3 sequences in total; 43% of them show up just once. The biggest ten clones account for 20% to 25% of the sample.

Donors were around 37 systemically healthy Caucasian individuals from Russia aged roughly 6 to 90 years. Each donor gave 9.5 to 10 milliliters of peripheral blood, drawn into EDTA-treated Vacutainer tubes. Ficoll-Paque density-gradient centrifugation was used to isolate PBMCs, with at least 7 million per sample. Total RNA, at least 5.5 micrograms per sample, was extracted from PBMCs with Trizol reagent. For every donor, an aliquot of PBMCs went through flow cytometry to measure the percentages of naive CD45RAhigh/CD27high T cells. This clonotype has only a few counts. What this receptor recognizes is not known. Base quality data are lacking; no much larger clone is found one base away. This TCR came from a woman aged 60-75 years in good health. The source material was blood.

The DNA is as follows: TGTGCCAGCAGCCAAAATTCACCCCTCCACTTT. Translation gives CASSQNSPLHF. Recombination connected TRBV28 to TRBJ1-6, with an unclear D gene assignment. There are 11 amino acids in the CDR3, from cysteine to phenylalanine inclusive. The CDR3 DNA has 33 bases and is translated from base 1. The germline V gene specifies MDHEN as CDR1 and SYDVKM as CDR2. V was cut back by 6 bases and J by 7 bases, leaving a gap of 4 bases between them.